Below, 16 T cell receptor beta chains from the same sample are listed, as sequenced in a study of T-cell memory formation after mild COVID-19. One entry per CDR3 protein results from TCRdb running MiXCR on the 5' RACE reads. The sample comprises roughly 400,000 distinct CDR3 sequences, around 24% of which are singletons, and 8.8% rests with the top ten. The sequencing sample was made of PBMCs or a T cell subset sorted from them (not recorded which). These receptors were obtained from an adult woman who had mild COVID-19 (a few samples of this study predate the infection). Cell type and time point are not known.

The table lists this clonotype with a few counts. The CDR3 DNA reads as TGTGCCAGCAGCGCCGCGTGGGGGGATACGCAGTATTTT. Protein product: CASSAAWGDTQYF. The chain recombines TRBV9 with TRBJ2-3; D could derive from TRBD1 or TRBD2 (5 bases each). V lost 3 bases, J lost 6 bases, and 11 bases lay in between. Germline V gives CDR1 SGDLS, CDR2 YYNGEE. The length of the CDR3 is 13 residues.

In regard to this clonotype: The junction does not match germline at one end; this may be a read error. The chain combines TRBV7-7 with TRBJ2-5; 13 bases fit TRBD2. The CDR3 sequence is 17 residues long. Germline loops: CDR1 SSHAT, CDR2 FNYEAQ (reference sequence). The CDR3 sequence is CASSQGLAGEYQETQYF. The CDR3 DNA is TGTGCTAGCAGTCAAGGACTAGCGGGAGAGTACCAAGAGACCCAGTACTTC. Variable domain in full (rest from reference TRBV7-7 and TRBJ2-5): GAGVSQSPRYKVTKRGQDVTLRCDPISSHATLYWYQQALGQGPEFLTYFNYEAQPDKSGLPSDRFSAERPEGSISTLTIQRTEQRDSAMYRCASSQGLAGEYQETQYFGPGTRLLVL.

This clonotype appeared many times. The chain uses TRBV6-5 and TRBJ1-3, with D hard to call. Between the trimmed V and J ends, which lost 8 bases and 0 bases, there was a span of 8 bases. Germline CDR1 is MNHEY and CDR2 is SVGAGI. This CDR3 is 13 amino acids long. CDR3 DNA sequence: TGTGCCAGCCTACCTTCCTCTGGAAACACCATATATTTT. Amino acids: CASLPSSGNTIYF.

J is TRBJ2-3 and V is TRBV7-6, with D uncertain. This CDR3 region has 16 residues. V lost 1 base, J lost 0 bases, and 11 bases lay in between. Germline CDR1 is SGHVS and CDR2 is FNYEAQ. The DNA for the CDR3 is TGTGCCAGCAGCTTAGTGATTCAGTCAAGCACAGATACGCAGTATTTT. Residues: CASSLVIQSSTDTQYF.

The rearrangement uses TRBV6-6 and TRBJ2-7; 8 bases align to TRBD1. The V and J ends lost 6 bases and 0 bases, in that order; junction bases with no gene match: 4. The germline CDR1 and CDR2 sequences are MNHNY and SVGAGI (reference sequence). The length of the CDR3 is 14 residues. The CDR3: CASRGQGTSYEQYF. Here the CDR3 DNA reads TGTGCCAGCAGAGGACAGGGAACCTCCTACGAGCAGTACTTC.

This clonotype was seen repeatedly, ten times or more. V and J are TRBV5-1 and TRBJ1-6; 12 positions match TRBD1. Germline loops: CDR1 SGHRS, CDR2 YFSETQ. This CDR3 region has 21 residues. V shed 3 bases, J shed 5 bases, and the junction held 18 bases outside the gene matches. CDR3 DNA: TGCGCCAGCAGCTACTACCCGGGACAGGGGGCTAGTCCCGGGAATAATTCACCCCTCCACTTT. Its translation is CASSYYPGQGASPGNNSPLHF.

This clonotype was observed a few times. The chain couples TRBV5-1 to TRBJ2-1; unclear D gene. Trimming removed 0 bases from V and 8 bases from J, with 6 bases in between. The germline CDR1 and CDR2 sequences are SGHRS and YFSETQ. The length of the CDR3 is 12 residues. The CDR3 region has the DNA TGCGCCAGCAGCTTGGGGATCTATGAGCAGTTCTTC. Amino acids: CASSLGIYEQFF.

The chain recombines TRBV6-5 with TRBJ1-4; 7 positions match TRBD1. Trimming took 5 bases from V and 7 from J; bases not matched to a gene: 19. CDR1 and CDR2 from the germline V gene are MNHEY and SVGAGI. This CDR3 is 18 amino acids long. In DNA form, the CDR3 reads TGTGCCAGCAGTAGACAGGGACACACCCTCAACTACGGTGAAAAACTGTTTTTT. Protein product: CASSRQGHTLNYGEKLFF.

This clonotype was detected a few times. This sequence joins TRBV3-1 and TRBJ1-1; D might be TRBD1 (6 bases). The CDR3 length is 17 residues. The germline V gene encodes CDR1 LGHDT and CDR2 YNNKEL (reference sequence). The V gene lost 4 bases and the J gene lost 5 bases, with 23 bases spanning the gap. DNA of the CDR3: TGTGCCAGCAGCCCGTATATAGGACAGCGGGGGGAGACTGAAGCTTTCTTT. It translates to CASSPYIGQRGETEAFF.

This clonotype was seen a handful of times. The CDR3 is CASSHSMGQREQYF. Written as DNA, the CDR3 is TGCGCCAGCAGCCATTCCATGGGACAGCGCGAGCAGTACTTC. V is TRBV4-1 and J is TRBJ2-7; 7 nucleotides line up with TRBD1. V shed 3 bases and J 6 bases; nucleotides not matched to a gene: 8. Germline CDR1 MGHRA, CDR2 YSYEKL. The CDR3 extends over 14 amino acids.

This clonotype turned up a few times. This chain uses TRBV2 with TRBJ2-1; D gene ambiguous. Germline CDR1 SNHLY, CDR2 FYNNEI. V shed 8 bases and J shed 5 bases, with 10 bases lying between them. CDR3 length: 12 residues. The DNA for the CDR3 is TGTGCCAGCGGGTTCGAGAACAATGAGCAGTTCTTC. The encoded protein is CASGFENNEQFF.

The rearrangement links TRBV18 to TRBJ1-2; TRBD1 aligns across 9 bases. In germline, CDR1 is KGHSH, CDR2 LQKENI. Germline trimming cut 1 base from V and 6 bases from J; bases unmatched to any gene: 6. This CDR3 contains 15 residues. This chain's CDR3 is CASSPLYRGHDGYTF. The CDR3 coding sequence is TGTGCCAGCTCACCACTCTACAGGGGGCATGATGGCTACACCTTC.

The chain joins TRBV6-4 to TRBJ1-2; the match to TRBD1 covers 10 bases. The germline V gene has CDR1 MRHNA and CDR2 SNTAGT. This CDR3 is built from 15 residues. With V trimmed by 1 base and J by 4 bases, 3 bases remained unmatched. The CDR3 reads CASSDFRTGGYGYTF. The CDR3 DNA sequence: TGTGCCAGCAGTGACTTTCGGACAGGGGGCTATGGCTACACCTTC.

The CDR3 DNA reads TGTGCCTGGAGTGTATATAATACTCGCAATCAGCCCCAGCATTTT. It is translated as CAWSVYNTRNQPQHF. The V call is TRBV30, the J call TRBJ1-5, with no clear D. Germline values: CDR1 GTSNPN, CDR2 SVGIG (reference sequence). V lost 0 bases and J lost 2, with 11 bases in between. There are 15 residues in the CDR3.

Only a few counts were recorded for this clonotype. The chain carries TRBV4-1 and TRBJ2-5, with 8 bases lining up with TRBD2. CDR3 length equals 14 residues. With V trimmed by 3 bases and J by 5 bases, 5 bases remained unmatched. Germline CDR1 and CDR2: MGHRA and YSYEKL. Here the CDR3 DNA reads TGCGCCAGCAGCCACGCGGGGGGCCGGGAGACCCAGTACTTC. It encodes CASSHAGGRETQYF.

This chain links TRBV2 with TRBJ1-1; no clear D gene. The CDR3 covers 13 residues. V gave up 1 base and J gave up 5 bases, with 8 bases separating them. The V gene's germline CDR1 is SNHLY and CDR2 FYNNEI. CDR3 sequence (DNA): TGTGCCAGCAGTGAAGGGTCGGGTACTGAAGCTTTCTTT. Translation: CASSEGSGTEAFF.